Below are 6 T cell receptor beta chains sequenced from a single sample in a study of cytomegalovirus exposure and HLA in healthy donors. Profiling relied on immunoSEQ multiplex PCR, and the TCRdb table lists in-frame clones only, not all of them. Here the sample spans about 98,000 clones, around 88% being singletons. Sequencing input: PBMCs. Receptors were obtained from a woman in her thirties in good health and CMV-seronegative.

This chain joins TRBV9 and TRBJ1-1; TRBD1 aligns across 10 bases. CDR1 and CDR2 (germline): SGDLS, YYNGEE. The CDR3 sequence is 15 residues long. Germline trimming cut 3 bases from V and 5 bases from J; bases unmatched to any gene: 7. The CDR3 nucleotides read TGTGCCAGCAGCGGACAGGGGGCTAGGGGGACTGAAGCTTTCTTT. It translates to CASSGQGARGTEAFF.

The chain combines TRBV25-1 with TRBJ1-4, with a possible D match to TRBD1 (6 bases). Between the trimmed V and J ends, which lost 5 bases and 6 bases, there was a span of 22 bases. This CDR3 is 17 amino acids long. Germline V CDR1 and CDR2: MGHDK, SYGVNS. For the CDR3, the DNA is TGTGCCAGCAGTTTACCCTTATCCGGGACAAGGGATGAAAAACTGTTTTTT. Its protein product is CASSLPLSGTRDEKLFF.

This sequence joins TRBV10-1 and TRBJ2-1; unclear D gene. Trimming cost V 0 bases and J 3 bases, with 6 bases left between them. The CDR3 runs 14 residues. In germline, CDR1 is WNHNN, CDR2 SYGVQD (reference sequence). CDR3 DNA: TGCGCCAGCAGTGAGTCAAGGAGCTACAATGAGCAGTTCTTC. Translated, it gives CASSESRSYNEQFF.

This clone was seen a single time. The chain recombines TRBV6-5 with TRBJ1-2; D ambiguous. The CDR3 runs to 14 residues. The germline CDR1 and CDR2 sequences are MNHEY and SVGAGI. V gave up 0 bases and J gave up 7 bases, with 12 bases separating them. In DNA, the CDR3 is TGTGCCAGCAGTTACTCTATGCAGGCAGGTGGCTACACCTTC. Protein: CASSYSMQAGGYTF.

Only one count was recorded for this clone. The V gene is TRBV30, the J gene TRBJ1-6; no clear D. Trimming shortened V by 0 bases and J by 0 bases, and 24 bases separated the two germline ends. The CDR3 is made up of 21 amino acids. Per germline, CDR1 GTSNPN and CDR2 SVGIG (reference sequence). The CDR3 DNA reads TGTGCCTGGAGTGTGTTTAATTGTCGGGTAGGTATGAGCTCCTATAATTCACCCCTCCACTTT. Its translation: CAWSVFNCRVGMSSYNSPLHF. The full variable domain, with the rest looked up from reference TRBV30 and TRBJ1-6, is SQTIHQWPATLVQPVGSPLSLECTVEGTSNPNLYWYRQAAGRGLQLLFYSVGIGQISSEVPQNLSASRPQDRQFILSSKKLLLSDSGFYLCAWSVFNCRVGMSSYNSPLHFGNGTRLTVT.

This chain links TRBV7-6 with TRBJ2-7; D is possibly TRBD1 (6 bases). The CDR3 extends over 14 amino acids. The ends were cut back, 1 base at V and 3 bases at J, with 10 bases in the middle. Germline V lookup: CDR1 SGHVS, CDR2 FNYEAQ. CDR3: CASSLGGRSYEQYF. The DNA for the CDR3 is TGTGCCAGCAGCTTAGGGGGGCGGAGCTACGAGCAGTACTTC.